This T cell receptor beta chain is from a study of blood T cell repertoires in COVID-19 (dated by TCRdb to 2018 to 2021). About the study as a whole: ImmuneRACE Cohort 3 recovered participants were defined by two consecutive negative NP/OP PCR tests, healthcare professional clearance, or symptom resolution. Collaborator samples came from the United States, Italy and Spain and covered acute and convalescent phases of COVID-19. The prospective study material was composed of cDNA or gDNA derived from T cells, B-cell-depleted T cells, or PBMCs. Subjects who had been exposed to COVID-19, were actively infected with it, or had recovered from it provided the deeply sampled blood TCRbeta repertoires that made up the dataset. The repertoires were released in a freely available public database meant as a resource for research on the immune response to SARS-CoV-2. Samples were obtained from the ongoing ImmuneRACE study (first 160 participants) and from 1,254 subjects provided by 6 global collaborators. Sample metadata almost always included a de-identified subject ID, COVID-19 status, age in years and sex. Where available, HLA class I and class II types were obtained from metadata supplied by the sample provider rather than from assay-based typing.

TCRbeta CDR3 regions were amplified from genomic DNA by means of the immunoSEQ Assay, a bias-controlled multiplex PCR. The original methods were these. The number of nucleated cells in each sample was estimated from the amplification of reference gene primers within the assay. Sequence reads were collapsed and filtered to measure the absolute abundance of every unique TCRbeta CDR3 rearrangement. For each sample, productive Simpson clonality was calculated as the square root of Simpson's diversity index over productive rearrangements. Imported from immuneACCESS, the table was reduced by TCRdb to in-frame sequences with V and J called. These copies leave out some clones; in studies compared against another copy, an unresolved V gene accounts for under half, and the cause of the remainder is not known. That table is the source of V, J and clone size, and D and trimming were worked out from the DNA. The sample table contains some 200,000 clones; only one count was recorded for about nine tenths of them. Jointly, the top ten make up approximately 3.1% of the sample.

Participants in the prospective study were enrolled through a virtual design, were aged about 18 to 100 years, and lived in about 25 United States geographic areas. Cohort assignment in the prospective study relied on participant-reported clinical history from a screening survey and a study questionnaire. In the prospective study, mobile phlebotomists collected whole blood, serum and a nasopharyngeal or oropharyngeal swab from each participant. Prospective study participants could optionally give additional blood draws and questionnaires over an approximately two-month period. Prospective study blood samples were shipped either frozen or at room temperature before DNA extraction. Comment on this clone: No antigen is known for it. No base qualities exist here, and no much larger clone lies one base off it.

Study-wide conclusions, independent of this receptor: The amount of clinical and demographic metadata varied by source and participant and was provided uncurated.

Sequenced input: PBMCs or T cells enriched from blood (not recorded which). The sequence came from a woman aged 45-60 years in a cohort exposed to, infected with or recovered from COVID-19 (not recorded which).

This receptor carries the CDR3 CASSQEAGGFSDTQYF. The DNA is as follows: TGTGCCAGCAGCCAAGAAGCGGGGGGTTTCTCGGATACGCAGTATTTT. Rearrangement joined TRBV14 to TRBJ2-3; TRBD2 fits 9 bases in the junction. Clipping removes 0 bases from V and 6 bases from J, with 7 as the unmatched junction base count. The germline V gene encodes CDR1 SGHDN and CDR2 FVKESK. The CDR3 holds 16 amino acids from the cysteine to the phenylalanine. Only CDR3 DNA remains: 48 bases, in frame from the first base. Extended through the reference TRBV14 and TRBJ2-3 proteins, this CDR3 yields the full variable domain: EAGVTQFPSHSVIEKGQTVTLRCDPISGHDNLYWYRRVMGKEIKFLLHFVKESKQDESGMPNNRFLAERTGGTYSTLKVQPAELEDSGVYFCASSQEAGGFSDTQYFGPGTRLTVL.